The subject of this entry is one TCR beta chain. The table came from immunoSEQ multiplex PCR; TCRdb's copy has only in-frame clones and leaves some out. Of about 120,000 clones listed, 80% to 85% were seen once; the top ten hold approximately 9.4%. This entry comes from a study of T cell responses to AZD1222 COVID-19 vaccine. Germline CDR1 is SNHLY and CDR2 is FYNNEI. V was shortened by 8 bases and J by 4 bases, with 11 bases between the two germline ends. CDR3 size: 12 residues. The chain uses TRBV2 and TRBJ2-5, with D perhaps matching TRBD1 (6 bases). This TCR was sampled from an adult in good health. The sample consisted of peripheral blood, taken on day 0 of AZD1222 vaccination. The CDR3 protein is CASWDISETQYF. The CDR3 DNA reads as TGTGCCAGCTGGGACATCTCAGAGACCCAGTACTTC.